This T cell receptor beta chain was observed in a study of blood T cells in healthy people across ages. Whole-study findings and limits: Diversity was estimated from one million T cells, and these estimates were considered underestimates.

A second PCR, run for about 7 to 11 cycles, used a sample-barcoded 5' primer plus a J-beta primer mix. Each TCR beta cDNA got a 12-nucleotide random molecular identifier. Each CDR3 protein is one row after TCRdb ran MiXCR on the 5' RACE reads. This table holds over a million distinct CDR3 sequences, around two fifths found once. Germline CDR1 SGHTA, CDR2 FQGNSA. The CDR3 length is 14 residues. A note on this clonotype: Its antigen is still unknown.

This rearrangement joins TRBV7-2 to TRBJ2-7, with 9 bases fitting TRBD1. TRBJ2-4 explains the end of the DNA better; the J call may be wrong. Source material: blood. This receptor was obtained from a woman aged 18-29 years in good health. The DNA for the CDR3 is TGTGCCAGCAGTAGGACGGGACAGGGTTGCATTCAGTACTTC. It is translated as CASSRTGQGCIQYF.